The present T cell receptor (beta chain) was sequenced within a study of CD8 T cells in ankylosing spondylitis (dated by TCRdb to 2016 to 2017). Study-wide context: To find TCR variants linked to disease, the study profiled T cell receptor beta repertoires in ankylosing spondylitis patients and healthy donors. In total, the full study cohort was made up of about 110 healthy donors and 25 to 30 ankylosing spondylitis patients. Peripheral blood was sampled, and synovial fluid was also collected from ankylosing spondylitis patients. Here is what the overall study found, with its caveats: Significant enrichment of the disease-linked clones was reported in matched synovial fluid samples from ankylosing spondylitis patients. The disease-linked clones showed a CD8+ phenotype and occurred at relatively low frequencies in peripheral blood. A TCR beta motif made up of several highly homologous amino acid variants appeared to be characteristic of blood from ankylosing spondylitis patients. Some TCR beta motif variants had previously been reported in synovial fluid and blood of reactive arthritis patients, which suggested common disease-initiation mechanisms.

The instrument was an Illumina HiSeq 2500. TCR beta libraries were prepared by quantitative 5'-RACE with molecular barcodes. The paper's data handling went like this. To identify disease-linked TCR variants, a new computational method was used, one built on a probabilistic model of VDJ rearrangement. In-frame beta chains were kept once TCRdb had trimmed the public reads at Q25 with fastp and called clones with MiXCR. Rows are combined by CDR3 protein, so each entry shows the most common genes and DNA. The V and J calls and clone size come from TCRdb's table, not from the authors' own analysis. The sample profile shows about 240,000 distinct CDR3 sequences; 7.5% to 9% of them were found once. Clones ranked in the top ten supply around 6.8% of the sample. Between the V and J ends, shortened by 3 bases and 12 bases respectively, the junction contains 15 bases. The CDR3 spans 13 residues, from the cysteine through the phenylalanine. Here the CDR3 DNA is all that survives: 39 bases in frame from base 1. The CDR1 and CDR2 encoded by the germline V gene (reference sequence) are SEHNR and FQNEAQ.

The table lists this clonotype with many counts. No antigen is known for it. The sample holds no much larger clone one base away, and base qualities are not on file. Recombination linked TRBV7-9 to TRBJ2-4, with the D gene call left open. Material for sequencing was blood, either unsorted or a sorted T cell fraction (not recorded which). The sequence was obtained from a male donor with ankylosing spondylitis or in good health (not recorded which). Here is the DNA: TGTGCCAGCAGCTTCCAGACACACCTAGATCAGTACTTC. Translated, this gives CASSFQTHLDQYF. Reference TRBV7-9 and TRBJ2-4 genes cover what lies past the CDR3, so the full variable domain is DTGVSQNPRHKITKRGQNVTFRCDPISEHNRLYWYRQTLGQGPEFLTYFQNEAQLEKSRLLSDRFSAERPKGSFSTLEIQRTEQGDSAMYLCASSFQTHLDQYFGAGTRLSVL.